This paragraph reports one TCR beta chain. Its antigen remains unknown. It was one heparinised blood draw, averaging roughly 120 mL, that each donor gave. The data originate from a study of beta chain features in type 1 diabetes. Notes on the study in general: A closer apparent resemblance between naive, central memory and Treg TCRB repertoires was seen in patients than in healthy donors. PCR might show a preference for shorter templates, equally across patients and controls. Moderately but significantly shorter TCRB CDR3s were found in Type 1 diabetes patients in all four CD4+ subsets.

Germline CDR1 is MGHRA and CDR2 is YSYEKL. Trimming cost V 0 bases and J 3 bases, with 9 bases left between them. The CDR3 runs 14 residues. As every portion of the isolated RNA was reverse transcribed, the sequencing read expressed TCRB transcripts. Clones were sequenced by immunoSEQ multiplex PCR, and TCRdb holds only the in-frame ones, with some missing. The table has approximately 250,000 clones, approximately 24% seen once; the top ten hold about 0.012%. What was sequenced was naive CD4+ T cells from blood. The clonotype originates from a woman in her twenties or thirties with type 1 diabetes. This chain joins TRBV4-1 and TRBJ2-7; the D gene is possibly TRBD2 (5 bases). The CDR3 DNA sequence: TGCGCCAGCAGCCAAGATACTAGATTCTACGAGCAGTACTTC. This translates into CASSQDTRFYEQYF.